These 6 T cell receptor beta chains were sequenced from one sample in a study of shared clonotypes between healthy human individuals. Sequencing was performed with immunoSEQ multiplex PCR; in TCRdb, only in-frame clones are kept and a portion is missing. The table shows around 350,000 clones, with more than 60% occurring only once. The sequenced sample consisted of memory CD4+ T cells sorted from blood. Noted subset: CD45RA-negative fraction. These TCRs come from a man in his thirties or forties in good health.

V is TRBV19 and J is TRBJ1-1, with TRBD1 identical over 7 bases. CDR3 length: 17 amino acids. Germline V lookup: CDR1 LNHDA, CDR2 SQIVND (reference sequence). With 1 base clipped from V and 1 base from J, the junction kept 9 bases outside the gene matches. CDR3 DNA: TGTGCCAGTAGTATAGCCCCCCTCGGGACAGCGAACACTGAAGCTTTCTTT. Protein sequence: CASSIAPLGTANTEAFF.

The chain links TRBV5-1 to TRBJ2-7; D tentatively reads TRBD1 or TRBD2 (5 bases each). The CDR3 is 14 residues long. The germline V gene encodes CDR1 SGHRS and CDR2 YFSETQ. The V and J ends lost 4 bases and 2 bases respectively, with 13 bases between them. CDR3: CASSLGTETYEQYF. CDR3 nucleotide sequence: TGCGCCAGCAGCCTAGGGACCGAAACCTACGAGCAGTACTTC.

This clone was picked up one time. This sequence joins TRBV15 and TRBJ2-3; 8 bases align to TRBD2. Germline CDR1 is LNHNV and CDR2 is YYDKDF (reference sequence). CDR3 length equals 16 residues. After removal of 1 base from V and 1 base from J, the junction contained 4 bases not matched to a gene. The CDR3 bases are TGTGCCACCAGCAGAGGGACTAGCACCCGCACAGATACGCAGTATTTT. Residues: CATSRGTSTRTDTQYF.

Concerning this clone: Being one base from a much bigger clone, this may be a read error. The chain employs TRBV9 and TRBJ2-2; TRBD2 matches 8 bases. Germline V lookup: CDR1 SGDLS, CDR2 YYNGEE. This CDR3 spans 16 amino acids. The CDR3 DNA is TGTGCCAGCAGCGTAGAGCTAGCGGGCAACACCGGGAAGCTGTTTTTT. Its protein is CASSVELAGNTGKLFF. Variable domain in full (rest from reference TRBV9 and TRBJ2-2): DSGVTQTPKHLITATGQRVTLRCSPRSGDLSVYWYQQSLDQGLQFLIQYYNGEERAKGNILERFSAQQFPDLHSELNLSSLELGDSALYFCASSVELAGNTGKLFFGEGSRLTVL.

The rearrangement links TRBV4-3 to TRBJ2-2, with D unresolved. The CDR3 is made up of 15 amino acids. The germline V gene has CDR1 LGHNA and CDR2 YSLEER. With 0 bases removed from V and 5 bases from J, the gap between germline ends came to 10 bases. CDR3 amino acids: CASSQDLLQTGELFF. CDR3 nucleotides: TGCGCCAGCAGCCAAGATCTGCTGCAGACCGGGGAGCTGTTTTTT.

The chain uses TRBV6-6 and TRBJ1-5; D might be TRBD1 (5 bases). There are 15 residues in the CDR3. The V end was cut by 2 bases, the J end by 3 bases, with 11 bases between. Germline V gives CDR1 MNHNY, CDR2 SVGAGI (reference sequence). The CDR3, as DNA: TGTGCCAGCAGTTACGGGACGGCCCCCAATCAGCCCCAGCATTTT. It translates to CASSYGTAPNQPQHF.